The T cell receptor beta chain described here comes from a study of cytomegalovirus exposure and HLA in healthy donors. Study-wide results and caveats: Beyond CMV serostatus, there was no information to go on about immune exposure.

Note on this clone: Its antigen remains unknown.

13 Jbeta primers and 60 Vbeta primers were used for the PCR. The assay was immunoSEQ multiplex PCR, and TCRdb's table has in-frame clones only and misses some. This sample has more than 90,000 clones; 76% occur once, and the top ten carry 2%. The CDR3 totals 12 residues. CDR1 is MNHEY and CDR2 is SMNVEV in the germline V gene (reference sequence). Trimming shortened V by 5 bases and J by 2 bases, and 7 bases separated the two germline ends. Sequencing used PBMCs. The rearrangement uses TRBV27 and TRBJ2-7, with no clear D. The sequence derives from a man aged 40-49 years in good health and CMV-seronegative. In DNA, the CDR3 is TGTGCCAGCAGTGGTAGCCCCTACGAGCAGTACTTC. The encoded protein is CASSGSPYEQYF.